One TCR beta chain is described in this entry. Its antigen is not identified. RNA extraction was followed by reverse transcription into cDNA, which acted as the sequencing template. The assay was immunoSEQ multiplex PCR, and TCRdb's table has in-frame clones only and misses some. Of roughly 65,000 clones in the sample, around half are singletons; the top ten hold about 18%. This specimen comes from a study of CD8+ T cells in alopecia areata. Study-level information: Those treated were given oral tofacitinib at 5 to 10 mg twice daily.

Findings and caveats of the study: Greater clonality was observed in lesional scalp samples, especially alopecia totalis/universalis, versus normal scalp. The study found TCR sharing across patients less clear than in mice, possibly for HLA reasons. Resident alphabeta T cells of normal skin are also sequenced in scalp samples.

This TCR was sampled from a human donor with alopecia areata. Here the sequenced sample was CD8+ T cells sorted from blood, taken at week 0.

CDR3 region: CASRDSYTDTQYF. In nucleotides, the CDR3 is TGTGCCAGCAGGGACAGCTACACAGATACGCAGTATTTT. The rearrangement joins TRBV6-5 to TRBJ2-3; D is perhaps TRBD1 (6 bases). The V gene lost 6 bases and the J gene lost 2 bases, with 9 bases spanning the gap. This CDR3 comprises 13 residues. CDR1 is MNHEY and CDR2 is SVGAGI in the germline V gene.